Given below is one T cell receptor (beta chain) in context. This clone was seen at least ten times. Its antigen has not been determined. Qualities for individual bases were not recorded, and no much larger clone is one base off. TCRbeta CDR3 regions were amplified from genomic DNA by means of the immunoSEQ Assay, a bias-controlled multiplex PCR. The authors' pipeline ran thus. The number of nucleated cells in each sample was estimated from the amplification of reference gene primers within the assay. To quantify the absolute abundance of each unique TCRbeta CDR3 rearrangement, sequence reads were collapsed and filtered. For each sample, productive Simpson clonality was calculated as the square root of Simpson's diversity index over productive rearrangements. TCRdb holds this immuneACCESS table with in-frame rearrangements only. Some clones are missing; in checked studies, unresolved V genes explain under half, and the rest has no known cause. Clonal size and the V and J genes are those of that table, whereas D and trimming came from the DNA. This sample holds 150,000 to 200,000 clones; about 84% were observed only once. The top ten clones comprise 8% to 10% of the sample.

In the prospective study, participants were roughly 18 to 95 years old, resided in about two dozen geographic areas of the United States, and were enrolled through a virtual design. Cohort assignment in the prospective study relied on participant-reported clinical history from a screening survey and a study questionnaire. For ImmuneRACE Cohort 3, a participant was defined as recovered based on two consecutive negative NP/OP PCR tests, clearance by a healthcare professional, or resolution of symptoms. In the prospective study, whole blood, serum and a nasopharyngeal or oropharyngeal swab were collected from each participant by mobile phlebotomists. Prospective study participants could optionally give additional blood draws and questionnaires over a 2-month period. Blood samples from the prospective study were shipped frozen or at room temperature prior to DNA extraction. The sample originates from a study of blood T cell repertoires in COVID-19 (dated by TCRdb to about 2020). As for the study more broadly: Samples from collaborators originated in the United States, Italy and Spain and spanned both the acute and convalescent phases of COVID-19. A de-identified subject ID, COVID-19 status, age in years and sex were almost always included in the sample metadata. The material from the prospective study consisted of cDNA or gDNA derived from T cells, B-cell-depleted T cells, or PBMCs. The dataset comprised deeply sampled blood TCRbeta repertoires from subjects exposed to, actively infected with, or recovered from COVID-19. The repertoires were released in a freely available public database meant as a resource for research on the immune response to SARS-CoV-2. Where available, HLA class I and class II types were taken from metadata supplied by the sample provider and were not determined by assay-based typing. Samples were obtained from the ongoing ImmuneRACE study (first 160 participants) and from roughly 1,300 subjects provided by 6 global collaborators.

Beyond this particular receptor, the publication reports: Clinical and demographic metadata were provided uncurated, with the amount varying by source and participant.

CDR1 and CDR2 (LGHNA, YNFKEQ) derive from the germline V gene. V is pared back by 0 bases and J by 4 bases, with 9 bases lying between the germline termini. The cysteine opens and the phenylalanine closes a CDR3 of 15 amino acids. Left in the record is the CDR3 DNA by itself, 45 bases read in frame from the first base. The sequence derives from a woman in her thirties who had recovered from COVID-19. The chain is assembled from TRBV4-2 and TRBJ2-2, and the D gene may be TRBD1, 6 bases matching. Specimen: PBMCs or T cells enriched from blood (not recorded which). The nucleotide sequence is given as TGTGCCAGCAGCCAAGAGCCACAGGGCACCGGGGAGCTGTTTTTT. This yields the protein CASSQEPQGTGELFF.